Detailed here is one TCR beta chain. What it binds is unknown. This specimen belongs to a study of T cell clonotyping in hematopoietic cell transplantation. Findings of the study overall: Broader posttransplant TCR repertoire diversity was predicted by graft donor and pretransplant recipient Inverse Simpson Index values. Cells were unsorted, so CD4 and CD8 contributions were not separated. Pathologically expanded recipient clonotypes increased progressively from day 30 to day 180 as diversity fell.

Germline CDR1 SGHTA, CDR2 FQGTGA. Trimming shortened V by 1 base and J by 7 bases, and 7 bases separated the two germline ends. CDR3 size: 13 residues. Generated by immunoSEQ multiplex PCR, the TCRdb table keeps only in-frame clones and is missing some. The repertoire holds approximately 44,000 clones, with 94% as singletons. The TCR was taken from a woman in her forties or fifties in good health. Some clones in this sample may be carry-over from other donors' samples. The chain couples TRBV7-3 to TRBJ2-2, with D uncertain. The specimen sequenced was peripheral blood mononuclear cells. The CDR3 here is CASSLMADGELFF. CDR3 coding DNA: TGTGCCAGCAGCTTAATGGCGGACGGGGAGCTGTTTTTT.